This T cell receptor beta chain was captured in a study of patients and donors after allogeneic stem cell transplantation. Germline CDR1 and CDR2: DFQATT and SNEGSKA (reference sequence). The junction had 7 bases not matched to a gene; V was cut back by 3 bases and J by 2 bases. The CDR3 consists of 15 residues. TCRdb passed the RT-PCR reads through MiXCR, listing each CDR3 protein once. The sample yields around 200,000 distinct CDR3 sequences, more than 35% seen once. This clonotype appeared a few times. The sample was blood, either unsorted or a sorted T cell fraction (not recorded which). The V call is TRBV20-1, the J call TRBJ1-2; 9 bases line up with TRBD1. The TCR was taken from a human donor who was either an allogeneic HSCT recipient or a stem cell or donor lymphocyte infusion donor (not recorded which). It is not recorded whose cells these are; they may come from a transplant donor. The CDR3 reads CSARRPDRGNYGYTF. DNA of the CDR3: TGCAGTGCTAGGCGGCCGGACAGGGGCAACTATGGCTACACCTTC.